This T cell receptor (beta chain) comes out of a study of CD8 T cells in ankylosing spondylitis. MiXCR was run by TCRdb on the 5' RACE reads, yielding one entry per CDR3 protein. The profile covers just over 350,000 distinct CDR3 sequences, with 20% appearing a single time and about 12% taken by the ten largest. There are a few counts of this clonotype. V was shortened by 6 bases and J by 1 base, with 9 bases between the two germline ends. The CDR3 spans 14 residues. The sequenced sample consisted of blood, either unsorted or a sorted T cell fraction (not recorded which). The chain combines TRBV12-3 or TRBV12-4 with TRBJ2-2; TRBD1 might be the D (6 bases). This sequence originates from a male donor with ankylosing spondylitis or in good health (not recorded which). CDR3 residues: CASRPQGNTGELFF. The CDR3 DNA follows: TGTGCCAGCAGGCCACAGGGGAACACCGGGGAGCTGTTTTTT.